Listed here are 14 T cell receptor beta chains from one sample, sequenced in a study of blood T cell repertoires in COVID-19. The protocol was immunoSEQ multiplex PCR, while the TCRdb copy is restricted to in-frame clones and leaves out a portion. Of 150,000 to 200,000 clones in the sample, roughly 90% were seen once. Specimen: peripheral blood. These receptors were taken from a woman aged 50 to 60 with acute or convalescent COVID-19.

This chain links TRBV6-5 with TRBJ1-2; possible D gene TRBD1, 6 bases. The V and J ends lost 7 bases and 6 bases respectively, with 18 bases between them. CDR1 is MNHEY, CDR2 SVGAGI, per germline. CDR3 size: 14 residues. CDR3 protein: CASTKRGGGDGYTF. CDR3 nucleotides: TGTGCCAGCACCAAACGGGGAGGGGGAGATGGCTACACCTTC.

CDR3 loop: CASSSLPGLEETQYF. In DNA, the CDR3 is TGTGCCAGCAGCTCCCTTCCGGGACTGGAGGAGACCCAGTACTTC. The rearrangement joins TRBV7-2 to TRBJ2-5; tentative D call: TRBD2 (6 bases). The CDR3 runs 15 residues. The ends were cut back, 4 bases at V and 5 bases at J, with 17 bases in the middle. Germline V gives CDR1 SGHTA, CDR2 FQGNSA.

This chain connects TRBV6-5 to TRBJ2-1; 14 bases are a match to TRBD2. J was trimmed by 10 bases and V by 6 bases; bases with no gene match: 8. Germline V gene data show CDR1 as MNHEY and CDR2 as SVGAGI. This CDR3 has 15 amino acids. CDR3 nucleotide sequence: TGTGCCAGCAGCCCCGGACTAGCGGGAGGAGGGGAGCAGTTCTTC. Translation: CASSPGLAGGGEQFF.

This chain joins TRBV7-9 and TRBJ1-1; 7 bases match TRBD1. V was pared by 1 base and J by 8 bases, with 13 bases of the junction left unmatched. Per the germline V gene, CDR1 is SEHNR and CDR2 is FQNEAQ (reference sequence). The CDR3 spans 16 residues. The CDR3 loop is CASSLGSQGGMREAFF. Here the CDR3 DNA reads TGTGCCAGCAGCTTAGGGTCTCAAGGGGGCATGAGAGAAGCTTTCTTT.

The chain joins TRBV6-5 to TRBJ1-4; 7 nucleotides agree with TRBD1. CDR3 length: 14 amino acids. After removal of 9 bases from V and 8 bases from J, the junction contained 12 bases not matched to a gene. The germline gives CDR1 MNHEY, CDR2 SVGAGI. The CDR3 sequence: CASHRGRGDEKLFF. CDR3 coding DNA: TGTGCCAGTCACAGGGGCCGGGGTGACGAAAAACTGTTTTTT.

The rearrangement uses TRBV9 and TRBJ2-4; 10 bases are a match to TRBD1. The CDR3 is 15 amino acids. CDR1 is SGDLS, CDR2 YYNGEE, per germline. With V trimmed by 4 bases and J by 6 bases, 7 bases remained unmatched. CDR3 in amino acids: CASSPGQGEVNIQYF. In nucleotides, the CDR3 is TGTGCCAGCAGCCCAGGACAGGGGGAGGTAAACATTCAGTACTTC.

Only a few counts were recorded for this clone. The chain recombines TRBV7-8 with TRBJ2-3; TRBD2 matches 8 bases. Germline V gene data show CDR1 as SGHVS and CDR2 as FQNEAQ. The CDR3 is made up of 15 amino acids. The V and J ends lost 2 bases and 1 base, in that order; junction bases with no gene match: 2. CDR3 residues: CASSLKTSGTDTQYF. CDR3 nucleotide sequence: TGTGCCAGCAGCTTAAAGACTAGCGGCACAGATACGCAGTATTTT.

CDR3: CAMGLRTDTQYF. Here the CDR3 DNA reads TGTGCCATGGGACTTCGCACAGATACGCAGTATTTT. This chain links TRBV10-3 with TRBJ2-3, with D perhaps matching TRBD2 (6 bases). This CDR3 region has 12 residues. Trimming shortened V by 9 bases and J by 1 base, and 8 bases separated the two germline ends. Looked up from germline, CDR1 is ENHRY and CDR2 is SYGVKD.

The chain links TRBV6-2 or TRBV6-3 to TRBJ1-6; 9 bases are a match to TRBD1. CDR1 is MNHEY, CDR2 SVGEGT, per germline. This CDR3 region has 14 residues. Germline trimming cut 4 bases from V and 8 bases from J; bases unmatched to any gene: 3. In nucleotides, the CDR3 is TGTGCCAGCAGTTGGACAGGGGCCGATTCACCCCTCCACTTT. It translates to CASSWTGADSPLHF.

The chain employs TRBV5-1 and TRBJ1-2, with TRBD1 matching over 8 bases. The V segment lost 3 bases and the J segment 7 bases; nucleotides outside the gene matches: 8. The CDR3 is 14 amino acids. Germline V gives CDR1 SGHRS, CDR2 YFSETQ. This CDR3 reads CASSSGQGSSGYTF. CDR3 nucleotide sequence: TGCGCCAGCAGCTCAGGACAGGGAAGTAGTGGCTACACCTTC.

The CDR3 here is CASSPRLANEQFF. The CDR3 bases are TGTGCCAGCAGCCCTCGACTGGCGAATGAGCAGTTCTTC. The chain has TRBV11-2 and TRBJ2-1; D gene ambiguous. The CDR3 sequence is 13 residues long. CDR1 is SGHAT and CDR2 is FQNNGV in the germline V gene. Trimming removed 5 bases at V and 7 bases at J, with 12 bases between. Combining the CDR3 with reference TRBV11-2 and TRBJ2-1 gives the whole variable domain EAGVAQSPRYKIIEKRQSVAFWCNPISGHATLYWYQQILGQGPKLLIQFQNNGVVDDSQLPKDRFSAERLKGVDSTLKIQPAKLEDSAVYLCASSPRLANEQFFGPGTRLTVL.

The chain employs TRBV28 and TRBJ1-2, with D possibly TRBD1 on 5 matching bases. V lost 4 bases and J 6 bases, leaving 9 bases between the germline ends. The CDR3 runs to 12 residues. Germline lookup yields CDR1 MDHEN and CDR2 SYDVKM. Written as DNA, the CDR3 is TGTGCCAGCAGTTGGGGGGTCGATGGCTACACCTTC. This sequence encodes CASSWGVDGYTF.

The genes are TRBV6-4 and TRBJ2-1, with D perhaps matching TRBD2 (5 bases). There are 15 residues in the CDR3. Germline CDR1 and CDR2: MRHNA and SNTAGT. With 4 bases removed from V and 5 bases from J, the gap between germline ends came to 15 bases. The CDR3 region has the DNA TGTGCCAGCAGTGTCGAGAGCGGAGCAAACAATGAGCAGTTCTTC. Amino acid sequence: CASSVESGANNEQFF.

V is TRBV10-3 and J is TRBJ1-1, with TRBD1 identical over 10 bases. CDR3 length: 14 residues. Losses at the gene ends were 3 bases for V and 4 bases for J; bases not matched to a gene: 2. Looked up from germline, CDR1 is ENHRY and CDR2 is SYGVKD. The CDR3 DNA sequence: TGTGCCATCAGTGACCGGACAGGGGGCACTGAAGCTTTCTTT. Amino acids: CAISDRTGGTEAFF.